This T cell receptor (beta chain) stems from a study of shared clonotypes between healthy human individuals. Measured with immunoSEQ multiplex PCR; TCRdb has only the in-frame clones, and not every one. Of some 1.5 million clones in the sample, roughly 96% are singletons; the top ten hold roughly 1.1%. As to this clone: The antigen is undetermined.

Broader study findings: The expectation was that sequencing depth would affect clonotype sharing among donors.

Germline V lookup: CDR1 MNHNS, CDR2 SASEGT. The V end lost 2 bases, the J end lost 5 bases, and 7 bases lay between the germline ends. The CDR3 contains 13 residues. This receptor was identified in a man aged 30 to 39 in good health. The sequencing sample was made of naive CD4+ T cells sorted from blood. The subset here: CD45RA+ positively selected. The chain employs TRBV6-1 and TRBJ1-5; D is uncertain. DNA of the CDR3: TGTGCCAGCAGTGAAAGTGGGCATCAGCCCCAGCATTTT. Its protein product is CASSESGHQPQHF.